In its sample, the clone carrying this TCR beta chain was seen a few times. The sample originates from a study of cytomegalovirus exposure and HLA in healthy donors. Study as a whole: Earlier, 110 million or so unique TCR beta sequences were recovered from about 200 million T cells by an analysis.

This CDR3 is built from 14 residues. The germline V gene encodes CDR1 MDHEN and CDR2 SYDVKM. Trimming cost V 4 bases and J 3 bases, with 12 bases left between them. The PCR employed 60 Vbeta primers together with 13 Jbeta primers. Using immunoSEQ multiplex PCR, the repertoire was profiled, and TCRdb retains in-frame clones only, with some absent. The sample shows 130,000 or so clones, roughly four fifths of them seen only once. The chain has TRBV28 and TRBJ1-1, with D uncertain. The TCR was taken from a man aged 35-49 years in good health and CMV-seronegative. The specimen sequenced was PBMCs. This chain's CDR3 is CASSSPGGHTEAFF. CDR3 DNA: TGTGCCAGCAGTTCCCCTGGAGGACACACTGAAGCTTTCTTT.